This TCR beta chain is from a study of shared clonotypes between healthy human individuals. Study overall: Every donor yielded three CD4 naive, three CD4 memory, two CD8 naive and one CD8 memory plate.

Selected positively for CCR7 and CD45RO-negative, naive CD8 cells excluded terminally differentiated effector memory CD45RA+ cells. Turning to this clone: Antigen: not known.

Broader study findings: A small donor pool kept down the genetic and exposure-history diversity that was represented.

The method was immunoSEQ multiplex PCR; TCRdb's version includes in-frame clones alone and lacks a portion of them. This table has millions of clones, 85% to 95% appearing once. Per the germline V gene, CDR1 is GTSNPN and CDR2 is SVGIG (reference sequence). With 4 bases clipped from V and 4 bases from J, the junction kept 3 bases outside the gene matches. This CDR3 comprises 14 residues. Sequenced: naive CD8+ T cells sorted from blood. The V and J genes are TRBV30 and TRBJ2-3; 12 positions match TRBD1. The TCR sequence derives from a man aged 18 to 30 in good health. The CDR3 loop reads CAWKGQGAPDTQYF. The CDR3 DNA is TGTGCCTGGAAGGGACAGGGGGCCCCAGATACGCAGTATTTT.